The entry below describes one TCR beta chain. Its antigen is currently unknown. This sample also contains other DNA sequences that code for the same CDR3. This sample stems from a study of cytomegalovirus exposure and HLA in healthy donors. The wider study: The 100 million to 140 million unique TCR beta sequences, from 150 million to 200 million T cells, were found by an earlier analysis. Study results and caveats: In a later analysis, a genetic analysis reported fewer productive-TCR N-insertions in an Asian-associated ancestry cluster than the cohort average. Immune exposure information available was restricted to CMV serostatus.

V shed 2 bases and J 5 bases; nucleotides not matched to a gene: 5. CDR3 length: 14 amino acids. In germline, CDR1 is SGDLS, CDR2 YYNGEE. Researchers ran the PCR with 60 Vbeta and 13 Jbeta primers. TCRdb's table, derived via immunoSEQ multiplex PCR, lists solely in-frame clones and lacks some. Of 200,000 to 250,000 clones listed, around 80% are singletons. The gene calls are TRBV9 and TRBJ1-1; 8 nucleotides line up with TRBD1. Sequences were obtained from PBMCs. The clonotype comes from a man aged 45-65 years in good health and CMV-seronegative. The CDR3 DNA follows: TGTGCCAGCAGCGTTGGACAGGGCGGGACTGAAGCTTTCTTT. Residues: CASSVGQGGTEAFF.